The 16 T cell receptor beta chains listed next were all sequenced from one sample in a study of shared clonotypes between healthy human individuals. Data came from immunoSEQ multiplex PCR; TCRdb stores just in-frame clones and leaves some out. The sample yields around 1.6 million clones, 98% seen once. Sequencing used naive CD4+ T cells sorted from blood. Documented subset: CD45RA+ positively selected. Receptors were obtained from a man aged 30 to 45 in good health.

The genes are TRBV2 and TRBJ2-7, with 12 nucleotides matching TRBD2. Germline V gene data show CDR1 as SNHLY and CDR2 as FYNNEI. This CDR3 has 15 residues. The junction had 9 bases not matched to a gene; V was cut back by 7 bases and J by 5 bases. As DNA, the CDR3 is TGTGCCAGCAATTTCCTAGCGGGAGGGCCCCACGAGCAGTACTTC. This encodes CASNFLAGGPHEQYF.

The chain links TRBV19 to TRBJ1-5; D is unclear. There are 15 residues in the CDR3. CDR1 is LNHDA and CDR2 is SQIVND in the germline V gene (reference sequence). Trimming pared 8 bases from V and 2 bases from J, leaving 16 bases between. This CDR3 reads CASWSGGYGNQPQHF. The CDR3 bases are TGTGCCAGTTGGAGTGGTGGTTACGGCAATCAGCCCCAGCATTTT. Filled out from reference TRBV19 and TRBJ1-5, the complete variable domain reads DGGITQSPKYLFRKEGQNVTLSCEQNLNHDAMYWYRQDPGQGLRLIYYSQIVNDFQKGDIAEGYSVSREKKESFPLTVTSAQKNPTAFYLCASWSGGYGNQPQHFGDGTRLSIL.

A single count supports this clone. CDR3: CASSIGTSRMYNEQFF. The CDR3 DNA is TGTGCCAGTAGTATCGGGACTAGCCGGATGTACAATGAGCAGTTCTTC. The V call is TRBV19, the J call TRBJ2-1, with 9 bases fitting TRBD2. CDR1 is LNHDA and CDR2 is SQIVND in the germline V gene (reference sequence). Losses at the gene ends were 3 bases for V and 4 bases for J; bases not matched to a gene: 7. The CDR3 sequence is 16 residues long. Together with reference TRBV19 and TRBJ2-1, the CDR3 gives the full variable domain: DGGITQSPKYLFRKEGQNVTLSCEQNLNHDAMYWYRQDPGQGLRLIYYSQIVNDFQKGDIAEGYSVSREKKESFPLTVTSAQKNPTAFYLCASSIGTSRMYNEQFFGPGTRLTVL.

The CDR3 region has the DNA TGTGCCAGCAGTTACATCGGTTCGGGGGGCGCGCATGGCTACACCTTC. Protein sequence: CASSYIGSGGAHGYTF. The rearrangement links TRBV6-5 to TRBJ1-2, with D perhaps TRBD1 (6 bases). Germline assignment: CDR1 MNHEY and CDR2 SVGAGI. Trimming cost V 2 bases and J 6 bases, with 19 bases left between them. The CDR3 is 16 amino acids.

The chain links TRBV7-9 to TRBJ1-1; D is possibly TRBD1 (5 bases). The CDR3 loop spans 17 amino acids. In germline, CDR1 is SEHNR, CDR2 FQNEAQ (reference sequence). Trimming removed 2 bases at V and 1 base at J, with 17 bases between. In DNA, the CDR3 is TGTGCCAGCAGCTTAATCGGGGGACCCTCCTCGAACACTGAAGCTTTCTTT. Protein: CASSLIGGPSSNTEAFF.

Written as DNA, the CDR3 is TGTGCCAGCAGCTTTTCGGGGGCCCCAAACAATGAGCAGTTCTTC. Its protein product is CASSFSGAPNNEQFF. The gene calls are TRBV7-9 and TRBJ2-1; possibly TRBD1 or TRBD2 for D (6 bases each). The germline gives CDR1 SEHNR, CDR2 FQNEAQ (reference sequence). This CDR3 is 15 amino acids long. V was shortened by 3 bases and J by 5 bases, with 14 bases between the two germline ends.

V and J are TRBV7-9 and TRBJ1-1; TRBD1 might be the D (6 bases). Trimming pared 3 bases from V and 1 base from J, leaving 12 bases between. Germline V gives CDR1 SEHNR, CDR2 FQNEAQ (reference sequence). This CDR3 spans 15 amino acids. The CDR3 here is CASSLYGGANTEAFF. The CDR3, as DNA: TGTGCCAGCAGCTTGTATGGGGGGGCGAACACTGAAGCTTTCTTT.

The chain employs TRBV6-1 and TRBJ1-2; no clear D. Germline values: CDR1 MNHNS, CDR2 SASEGT. The CDR3 is made up of 12 amino acids. Deletions cut 2 bases from V and 4 bases from J, with 5 bases between. CDR3 loop: CASSEPSYGYTF. In DNA form, the CDR3 reads TGTGCCAGCAGTGAACCCAGCTATGGCTACACCTTC.

This chain links TRBV28 with TRBJ2-7; D gene unclear. Germline lookup yields CDR1 MDHEN and CDR2 SYDVKM. The CDR3 has 16 amino acids. The ends were cut back, 2 bases at V and 2 bases at J, with 16 bases in the middle. CDR3: CASSLRFRPPPYEQYF. The DNA of the CDR3 is TGTGCCAGCAGTTTAAGATTCCGGCCGCCCCCCTACGAGCAGTACTTC.

This chain uses TRBV5-1 with TRBJ1-1, with D uncertain. CDR1 is SGHRS and CDR2 is YFSETQ in the germline V gene. The CDR3 loop spans 14 amino acids. The V gene lost 2 bases and the J gene lost 6 bases, with 14 bases spanning the gap. CDR3 nucleotides: TGCGCCAGCAGCTTAACCGCCGAGATGTCTGAAGCTTTCTTT. Translation: CASSLTAEMSEAFF.

The V call is TRBV15, the J call TRBJ1-2; the D is unclear. CDR3 length equals 15 residues. Per germline, CDR1 LNHNV and CDR2 YYDKDF (reference sequence). Between the trimmed V and J ends, which lost 1 base and 3 bases, there was a span of 12 bases. The CDR3 nucleotides are TGTGCCACCAGCAGAGGGCCGGGAGGAGACTATGGCTACACCTTC. As protein: CATSRGPGGDYGYTF.

The chain employs TRBV7-2 and TRBJ2-7; possibly TRBD1 for D (6 bases). Germline CDR1 reads SGHTA; CDR2 reads FQGNSA. The CDR3 sequence is 18 residues long. Between the trimmed V and J ends, which lost 5 bases and 2 bases, there was a span of 25 bases. CDR3 nucleotides: TGTGCCAGCAGCAATATCCCCGCGATTGGCGACAGGACCTACGAGCAGTACTTC. The encoded protein is CASSNIPAIGDRTYEQYF.

The chain has TRBV27 and TRBJ1-4, with D unclear. The germline V and J ends were trimmed by 5 bases and 7 bases, with 20 bases remaining between them. CDR3 length: 16 residues. The germline gives CDR1 MNHEY, CDR2 SMNVEV (reference sequence). The CDR3 nucleotides read TGTGCCAGCAGTCCAATAAGGGCCGTCGCGGGTGAAAAACTGTTTTTT. Translating it yields CASSPIRAVAGEKLFF. The variable domain in full, completed from reference TRBV27 and TRBJ1-4, reads EAQVTQNPRYLITVTGKKLTVTCSQNMNHEYMSWYRQDPGLGLRQIYYSMNVEVTDKGDVPEGYKVSRKEKRNFPLILESPSPNQTSLYFCASSPIRAVAGEKLFFGSGTQLSVL.

The chain links TRBV14 to TRBJ1-2; the D gene is possibly TRBD1 (5 bases). The V gene's germline CDR1 is SGHDN and CDR2 FVKESK. Trimming took off 4 bases at V and 7 bases at J, with 16 bases between the two ends. The CDR3 has 14 residues. CDR3 protein: CASSPMLGTGGYTF. CDR3 bases: TGTGCCAGCAGCCCCATGTTGGGGACGGGTGGCTACACCTTC.

This clone was counted a single time. The rearrangement joins TRBV19 to TRBJ2-1; 10 nucleotides agree with TRBD1. This CDR3 contains 16 residues. In germline, CDR1 is LNHDA, CDR2 SQIVND (reference sequence). V shed 5 bases and J 3 bases; nucleotides not matched to a gene: 7. CDR3: CASSSPGTGVYNEQFF. The CDR3 coding sequence is TGTGCCAGTAGTTCCCCCGGGACAGGGGTCTACAATGAGCAGTTCTTC.

The DNA of the CDR3 is TGTGCCAGCACCCGGGACGAAGTTAACTATGGCTACACCTTC. It yields the protein CASTRDEVNYGYTF. The rearrangement uses TRBV6-6 and TRBJ1-2, with D maybe TRBD1 (5 bases). Germline CDR1 MNHNY, CDR2 SVGAGI (reference sequence). The CDR3 spans 14 residues. The germline V and J ends were trimmed by 7 bases and 1 base, with 13 bases remaining between them.